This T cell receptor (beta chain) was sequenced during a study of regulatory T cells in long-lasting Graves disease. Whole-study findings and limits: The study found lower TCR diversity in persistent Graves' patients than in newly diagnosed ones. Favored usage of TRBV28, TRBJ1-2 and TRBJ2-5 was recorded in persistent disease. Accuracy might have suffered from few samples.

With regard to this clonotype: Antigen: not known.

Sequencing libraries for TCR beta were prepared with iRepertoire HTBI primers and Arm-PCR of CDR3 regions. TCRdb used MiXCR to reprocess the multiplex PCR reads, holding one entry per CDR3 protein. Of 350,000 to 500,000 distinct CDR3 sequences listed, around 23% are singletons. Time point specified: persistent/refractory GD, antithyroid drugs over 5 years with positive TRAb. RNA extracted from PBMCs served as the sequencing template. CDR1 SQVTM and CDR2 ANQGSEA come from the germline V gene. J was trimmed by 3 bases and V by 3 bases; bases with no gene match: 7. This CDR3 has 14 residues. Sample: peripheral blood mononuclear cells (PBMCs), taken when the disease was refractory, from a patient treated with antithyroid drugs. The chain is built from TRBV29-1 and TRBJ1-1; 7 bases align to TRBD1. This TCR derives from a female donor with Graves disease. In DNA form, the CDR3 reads TGCAGCGTTGAGGTCAGGGGGGGGGACACTGAAGCTTTCTTT. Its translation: CSVEVRGGDTEAFF.